This T cell receptor (beta chain) was profiled in a study of blood T cell repertoires in COVID-19. Study-wide context: The analysed material was cDNA or gDNA that came from T cells, B-cell-depleted T cells, or PBMCs.

Profiling relied on immunoSEQ multiplex PCR, and the TCRdb table lists in-frame clones only, not all of them. The sample comprises over 400,000 clones, less than 90% of which are singletons, and around 7.9% rests with the top ten. Trimming stripped 3 bases from V and 3 bases from J, with 13 bases between. The CDR3 runs 16 residues. Germline CDR1 reads SGHRS; CDR2 reads YFSETQ. Two consecutive negative NP/OP PCR tests, clearance, or resolved symptoms defined Cohort 3 recovery. The receptor's source is a woman aged 55-69 years who had recovered from COVID-19. The rearrangement joins TRBV5-1 to TRBJ2-6, with D possibly TRBD2 on 6 matching bases. Sequenced sample: PBMCs or T cells enriched from blood (not recorded which). The CDR3 loop reads CASSSGVLSGANVLTF. For the CDR3, the DNA is TGCGCCAGCAGCTCGGGGGTTCTTAGTGGGGCCAACGTCCTGACTTTC. Combining the CDR3 with reference TRBV5-1 and TRBJ2-6 gives the whole variable domain KAGVTQTPRYLIKTRGQQVTLSCSPISGHRSVSWYQQTPGQGLQFLFEYFSETQRNKGNFPGRFSGRQFSNSRSEMNVSTLELGDSALYLCASSSGVLSGANVLTFGAGSRLTVL.